This T cell receptor beta chain was sequenced in a study of Ad26.COV2.S vaccination and SARS-CoV-2 variants. As for treatment: around 19 received Ad26.COV2.S at low or high dose, single or two shots; 5 received placebo; per-sample allocation not given. After the first vaccine or placebo injection, samples were drawn on day 63. Spike of the Wuhan-strain SARS-CoV-2 was expressed by an Ad26 vector, which formed the vaccine. This CDR3 is 14 amino acids long. V shed 3 bases and J 2 bases; nucleotides not matched to a gene: 0. Germline values: CDR1 KGHSH, CDR2 LQKENI. The repertoire was sequenced with immunoSEQ multiplex PCR; TCRdb's copy has only in-frame clones and lacks some. Here the sample spans a few hundred thousand clones, 90% being singletons.

The receptor was derived from a person between 18 and 60 years old who received the Ad26.COV2.S COVID-19 vaccine or a placebo. This sequence joins TRBV18 and TRBJ2-7, with 11 nucleotides matching TRBD1. The sequencing here drew on peripheral blood, taken in a trial of Ad26.COV2.S vaccine versus placebo. DNA for the CDR3: TGTGCCAGCTCACCGGGACAGGGGGCCTACGAGCAGTACTTC. It yields the protein CASSPGQGAYEQYF.